These 24 T cell receptor beta chains share one sample of origin, sequenced in a study of blood T cell repertoires in COVID-19. Using immunoSEQ multiplex PCR, the repertoire was profiled, and TCRdb retains in-frame clones only, with some absent. Among about 270,000 clones listed, about 88% were seen once. The sequenced sample consisted of PBMCs or T cells enriched from blood (not recorded which). Receptors originate from a woman between 45 and 60 years old who had recovered from COVID-19.

The rearrangement uses TRBV4-2 and TRBJ2-5; 7 bases are a match to TRBD2. Germline CDR1 LGHNA, CDR2 YNFKEQ. This CDR3 contains 16 residues. The V segment lost 2 bases and the J segment 4 bases; nucleotides outside the gene matches: 10. The CDR3 DNA follows: TGTGCCAGCAGCCAAAGTCCCGGAGTAGCGGGAGAGACCCAGTACTTC. As protein: CASSQSPGVAGETQYF.

This clone was observed a single time. The chain recombines TRBV5-5 with TRBJ2-3; a weak D match, TRBD2 (6 bases). Germline V lookup: CDR1 SGHKS, CDR2 YYEKEE (reference sequence). The V end was cut by 3 bases, the J end by 1 base, with 9 bases between. The length of the CDR3 is 14 residues. Written as DNA, the CDR3 is TGTGCCAGCAGCTCCCGGGAGCGCACAGATACGCAGTATTTT. It specifies CASSSRERTDTQYF.

This sequence joins TRBV28 and TRBJ2-7; TRBD2 matches 7 bases. The CDR3 consists of 14 residues. V shed 3 bases and J 4 bases; nucleotides not matched to a gene: 6. Germline V gene sequence: CDR1 MDHEN, CDR2 SYDVKM. The CDR3 reads CASSFQGGQYEQYF. DNA for the CDR3: TGTGCCAGCAGTTTTCAGGGAGGGCAGTACGAGCAGTACTTC.

This clone was observed once. CDR3 residues: CASNPGGGDGETQYF. CDR3 sequence (DNA): TGTGCCAGCAACCCGGGCGGGGGCGACGGGGAGACCCAGTACTTC. The chain has TRBV3-1 (or the pseudogene TRBV3-2) and TRBJ2-5; a possible D gene is TRBD2 (7 bases). CDR3 length: 15 residues. V was shortened by 7 bases and J by 5 bases, with 20 bases between the two germline ends. Looked up from germline, CDR1 is LGHDT and CDR2 is YNNKEL (reference sequence).

This chain uses TRBV3-1 (or the pseudogene TRBV3-2) with TRBJ2-1, with D possibly being TRBD1 (6 bases). Deletions cut 2 bases from V and 4 bases from J, with 18 bases between. Germline loops: CDR1 LGHDT, CDR2 YNNKEL (reference sequence). The CDR3 has 17 amino acids. In DNA, the CDR3 is TGTGCCAGCAGCCAACGAACCGGGACAAGTAGGTACAATGAGCAGTTCTTC. Residues: CASSQRTGTSRYNEQFF.

The CDR3 here is CASSLGENEQFF. DNA of the CDR3: TGTGCCAGCAGCTTAGGAGAGAATGAGCAGTTCTTC. V usage is TRBV7-8 and J usage is TRBJ2-1; D uncertain. Germline V gives CDR1 SGHVS, CDR2 FQNEAQ. V was trimmed by 1 base and J by 7 bases, leaving 5 bases between them. There are 12 residues in the CDR3.

V and J are TRBV10-3 and TRBJ2-7; 8 bases map to TRBD1. The CDR3 is 14 amino acids. The germline V gene has CDR1 ENHRY and CDR2 SYGVKD. Trimming at V came to 4 bases and at J to 2 bases, leaving 4 bases not matched to a gene. The CDR3 sequence is CAISVGTGPYEQYF. CDR3 nucleotide sequence: TGTGCCATCAGTGTTGGGACAGGTCCCTACGAGCAGTACTTC.

The chain combines TRBV9 with TRBJ1-1; D gene ambiguous. CDR1 and CDR2 from the germline V gene are SGDLS and YYNGEE. The CDR3 runs to 14 residues. V shed 3 bases and J shed 0 bases, with 9 bases lying between them. CDR3 region: CASSGREMNTEAFF. The CDR3 DNA follows: TGTGCCAGCAGCGGGCGGGAGATGAACACTGAAGCTTTCTTT.

This clone was found once. This chain joins TRBV19 and TRBJ1-4; D is perhaps TRBD1 (5 bases). The V end lost 6 bases, the J end lost 14 bases, and 16 bases lay between the germline ends. Germline V gene sequence: CDR1 LNHDA, CDR2 SQIVND (reference sequence). The CDR3 has 12 amino acids. CDR3 loop: CASRTPGLGLFF. DNA of the CDR3: TGTGCCAGTAGAACCCCGGGACTGGGGCTGTTTTTT. Complete variable domain (other parts from reference TRBV19 and TRBJ1-4): DGGITQSPKYLFRKEGQNVTLSCEQNLNHDAMYWYRQDPGQGLRLIYYSQIVNDFQKGDIAEGYSVSREKKESFPLTVTSAQKNPTAFYLCASRTPGLGLFFGSGTQLSVL.

The rearrangement joins TRBV7-2 to TRBJ2-4, with 9 bases aligning to TRBD1. V lost 5 bases and J lost 6; bases outside the gene matches: 5. The CDR3 loop spans 14 amino acids. Germline loops: CDR1 SGHTA, CDR2 FQGNSA. The CDR3 coding sequence is TGTGCCAGCAGCCTCTCGGACAGGGGAAACATTCAGTACTTC. Translated: CASSLSDRGNIQYF.

The chain has TRBV7-2 and TRBJ2-3, with 7 bases that match TRBD1. CDR3 length equals 15 residues. Germline V CDR1 and CDR2: SGHTA, FQGNSA. The trim removed 6 bases at V and 0 bases at J, leaving 6 bases unmatched. For the CDR3, the DNA is TGTGCCAGCAGAAAACGGACAGGAAGCACAGATACGCAGTATTTT. Translation: CASRKRTGSTDTQYF.

This sequence joins TRBV6-2 or TRBV6-3 and TRBJ1-1, with D possibly TRBD1 on 5 matching bases. Germline V gene data show CDR1 as MNHEY and CDR2 as SVGEGT. V lost 0 bases and J lost 1, with 21 bases in between. The CDR3 length is 19 residues. This CDR3 is CASSYSAGLIEWKNTEAFF. CDR3 DNA sequence: TGTGCCAGCAGTTACTCGGCGGGGCTGATAGAGTGGAAGAACACTGAAGCTTTCTTT.

The chain is built from TRBV12-1 and TRBJ1-4; TRBD1 is the table's D call and was not checked against the DNA. TRBV12-1 is a pseudogene. CDR3 size: 15 residues. This CDR3 reads CASIITGTGDEKLFF. The CDR3 DNA sequence: TGTGCCAGCATCATAACCGGGACAGGGGATGAAAAACTGTTTTTT.

This chain uses TRBV28 with TRBJ1-6; perhaps TRBD1 as D (5 bases). The CDR3 runs to 13 residues. Germline CDR1 reads MDHEN; CDR2 reads SYDVKM. Trimming took 8 bases from V and 5 from J, leaving 10 bases between them. The CDR3 region has the DNA TGTGCCAGCGGGGGGGGTAATAATTCACCCCTCCACTTT. It encodes CASGGGNNSPLHF.

The V call is TRBV29-1, the J call TRBJ2-3; 9 nucleotides align to TRBD2. CDR3 length: 15 amino acids. Germline V gene lookup returns CDR1 SQVTM and CDR2 ANQGSEA. Losses at the gene ends were 6 bases for V and 1 base for J; bases not matched to a gene: 8. The CDR3 sequence is CSVETSGVGTDTQYF. In DNA form, the CDR3 reads TGCAGCGTCGAGACTAGCGGAGTGGGCACAGATACGCAGTATTTT.

The gene calls are TRBV28 and TRBJ1-2; no definite D call. In germline, CDR1 is MDHEN, CDR2 SYDVKM. This CDR3 comprises 17 residues. Trimming removed 6 bases from V and 2 bases from J, with 22 bases in between. CDR3 coding DNA: TGTGCCAGCAGCCAACCATCTCTCTCCGGGATAAACTATGGCTACACCTTC. Protein: CASSQPSLSGINYGYTF.

The chain carries TRBV18 and TRBJ1-1; D is unresolved. Between the trimmed V and J ends, which lost 0 bases and 4 bases, there was a span of 18 bases. This CDR3 has 17 amino acids. CDR1 and CDR2 from the germline V gene are KGHSH and LQKENI. As DNA, the CDR3 is TGTGCCAGCTCACCACCTGAGGCAGCTACTCTTGGCACTGAAGCTTTCTTT. Its translation: CASSPPEAATLGTEAFF.

The rearrangement links TRBV14 to TRBJ2-7; a possible D gene is TRBD1 (5 bases). The CDR3 has 11 amino acids. Per germline, CDR1 SGHDN and CDR2 FVKESK. V was shortened by 2 bases and J by 7 bases, with 6 bases between the two germline ends. CDR3 nucleotide sequence: TGTGCCAGCAGCCAAAAGGGGGAGCAGTACTTC. Translation gives CASSQKGEQYF.

The V gene is TRBV10-1, the J gene TRBJ1-1; 7 bases map to TRBD1. V was clipped by 4 bases and J by 5 bases; unmatched bases: 4. The CDR3 length is 13 residues. The germline gives CDR1 WNHNN, CDR2 SYGVQD (reference sequence). The DNA of the CDR3 is TGCGCCAGCAGTGGACAGGGTCGGACTGAAGCTTTCTTT. This encodes CASSGQGRTEAFF.

CDR3 bases: TGTGCCAGCAGAATGGACAGGGGTGTTTGGGAGACCCAGTACTTC. Translated: CASRMDRGVWETQYF. The gene calls are TRBV2 and TRBJ2-5; 9 bases agree with TRBD1. Unmatched junction bases numbered 10, after V lost 6 bases and J lost 5 bases. The CDR3 has 15 amino acids. Germline V CDR1 and CDR2: SNHLY, FYNNEI. Supplemented by reference TRBV2 and TRBJ2-5, the full variable domain reads EPEVTQTPSHQVTQMGQEVILRCVPISNHLYFYWYRQILGQKVEFLVSFYNNEISEKSEIFDDQFSVERPDGSNFTLKIRSTKLEDSAMYFCASRMDRGVWETQYFGPGTRLLVL.

This chain joins TRBV7-2 and TRBJ2-1; 9 positions agree with TRBD2. Per germline, CDR1 SGHTA and CDR2 FQGNSA. After removal of 3 bases from V and 3 bases from J, the junction contained 3 bases not matched to a gene. The CDR3 sequence is 15 residues long. CDR3 coding DNA: TGTGCCAGCAGCTTTACTAGCGGGTTCTACAATGAGCAGTTCTTC. It yields the protein CASSFTSGFYNEQFF.

The sample holds a few counts of this clone. V and J are TRBV30 and TRBJ2-7; D possibly corresponds to TRBD2 (6 bases). V was pared by 0 bases and J by 2 bases, with 11 bases between. The CDR3 runs to 14 residues. The germline V gene encodes CDR1 GTSNPN and CDR2 SVGIG (reference sequence). The CDR3 sequence is CAWSVGGSAYEQYF. The CDR3 DNA is TGTGCCTGGAGTGTAGGAGGGAGTGCCTACGAGCAGTACTTC.

The chain is built from TRBV28 and TRBJ1-5; 9 bases agree with TRBD1. This CDR3 has 16 residues. Germline values: CDR1 MDHEN, CDR2 SYDVKM. The trim removed 4 bases at V and 4 bases at J, leaving 8 bases unmatched. CDR3 amino acids: CASSSRTGVVNQPQHF. The DNA of the CDR3 is TGTGCCAGCAGTTCACGGACAGGGGTCGTTAATCAGCCCCAGCATTTT.

The chain links TRBV9 to TRBJ2-3; possibly TRBD1 for D (7 bases). The germline V gene encodes CDR1 SGDLS and CDR2 YYNGEE. The CDR3 spans 15 residues. Deletions cut 0 bases from V and 4 bases from J, with 12 bases between. CDR3 residues: CASSVGQGGADTQYF. Written as DNA, the CDR3 is TGTGCCAGCAGCGTAGGACAGGGAGGCGCAGATACGCAGTATTTT. Supplemented by reference TRBV9 and TRBJ2-3, the full variable domain reads DSGVTQTPKHLITATGQRVTLRCSPRSGDLSVYWYQQSLDQGLQFLIQYYNGEERAKGNILERFSAQQFPDLHSELNLSSLELGDSALYFCASSVGQGGADTQYFGPGTRLTVL.